A single sample gave rise to the 20 T cell receptor beta chains below, sequenced in a study of shared clonotypes between healthy human individuals. Libraries were prepared by immunoSEQ multiplex PCR; TCRdb keeps only in-frame clonotypes and omits some of them. Found here are roughly 2.2 million clones, roughly 92% of them singletons; the top ten hold roughly 0.34%. What was sequenced was naive CD4+ T cells from PBMCs. Subset: CD45RA+ positively selected. The receptors derive from a man aged 18 to 30 in good health. Some clones in this sample may be carry-over from other donors' samples.

V and J are TRBV15 and TRBJ2-7; D possibly corresponds to TRBD1 (6 bases). The germline V and J ends were trimmed by 5 bases and 5 bases, with 22 bases remaining between them. The CDR3 sequence is 16 residues long. Germline CDR1 and CDR2: LNHNV and YYDKDF (reference sequence). The CDR3 protein is CATSLIRTVSGHEQYF. As DNA, the CDR3 is TGTGCCACCAGCCTTATAAGGACAGTATCGGGCCACGAGCAGTACTTC. Filled out from reference TRBV15 and TRBJ2-7, the complete variable domain reads DAMVIQNPRYQVTQFGKPVTLSCSQTLNHNVMYWYQQKSSQAPKLLFHYYDKDFNNEADTPDNFQSRRPNTSFCFLDIRSPGLGDTAMYLCATSLIRTVSGHEQYFGPGTRLTVT.

The sample holds a few counts of this clone. J is TRBJ1-5 and V is TRBV30, with D hard to call. Trimming pared 0 bases from V and 11 bases from J, leaving 8 bases between. Germline V gene sequence: CDR1 GTSNPN, CDR2 SVGIG (reference sequence). The CDR3 consists of 11 residues. The CDR3 region has the DNA TGTGCCTGGAGTGTACGGGAGACCCAGCATTTT. Protein sequence: CAWSVRETQHF.

The chain couples TRBV18 to TRBJ2-6; 7 positions match TRBD1. This CDR3 contains 16 residues. Germline V gene sequence: CDR1 KGHSH, CDR2 LQKENI. V gave up 1 base and J gave up 4 bases; unmatched junction bases: 4. CDR3 residues: CASSPLTGSGANVLTF. In DNA form, the CDR3 reads TGTGCCAGCTCACCACTGACAGGGTCAGGGGCCAACGTCCTGACTTTC.

The chain uses TRBV28 and TRBJ1-1; D might be TRBD1 (6 bases). Germline V gene sequence: CDR1 MDHEN, CDR2 SYDVKM. Trimming took 11 bases from V and 6 from J, leaving 13 bases between them. The CDR3 extends over 11 amino acids. As DNA, the CDR3 is TGTGCCGTCCTGGGGGGCTCTGAAGCTTTCTTT. Translated, it gives CAVLGGSEAFF.

The J gene is TRBJ1-2, the V gene TRBV10-3; TRBD1 might be the D (5 bases). The CDR3 is made up of 12 amino acids. Germline assignment: CDR1 ENHRY and CDR2 SYGVKD. The V end lost 10 bases, the J end lost 7 bases, and 16 bases lay between the germline ends. CDR3 amino acids: CATGRTGAGYTF. Here the CDR3 DNA reads TGTGCCACCGGTCGAACCGGGGCTGGCTACACCTTC.

The V call is TRBV7-2, the J call TRBJ2-7, with 7 bases aligning to TRBD2. Germline V gene data show CDR1 as SGHTA and CDR2 as FQGNSA. With 5 bases clipped from V and 0 bases from J, the junction kept 10 bases outside the gene matches. The CDR3 length is 16 residues. The CDR3, as DNA: TGTGCCAGCAGCCCATTTGGAGGGAGGGGCTCCTACGAGCAGTACTTC. It encodes CASSPFGGRGSYEQYF. Complete variable domain (other parts from reference TRBV7-2 and TRBJ2-7): GAGVSQSPSNKVTEKGKDVELRCDPISGHTALYWYRQSLGQGLEFLIYFQGNSAPDKSGLPSDRFSAERTGGSVSTLTIQRTQQEDSAVYLCASSPFGGRGSYEQYFGPGTRLTVT.

The rearrangement uses TRBV11-2 and TRBJ2-1; D is ambiguous. Looked up from germline, CDR1 is SGHAT and CDR2 is FQNNGV. The CDR3 consists of 13 residues. V gave up 5 bases and J gave up 4 bases, with 9 bases separating them. The CDR3 nucleotides read TGTGCCAGCAGCCCCCGGCAATACAATGAGCAGTTCTTC. Translation gives CASSPRQYNEQFF.

The CDR3 DNA reads TGTGCCAGCTCACCACCGCTTAGTGGCGGGGGGATCTACGAGCAGTACTTC. It is translated as CASSPPLSGGGIYEQYF. This chain uses TRBV18 with TRBJ2-7; 8 positions match TRBD2. There are 17 residues in the CDR3. Germline V gives CDR1 KGHSH, CDR2 LQKENI. With V trimmed by 0 bases and J by 3 bases, 10 bases remained unmatched.

This clone was observed once. The V call is TRBV14, the J call TRBJ2-1; TRBD1 agrees at 7 bases. V gave up 0 bases and J gave up 4 bases; unmatched junction bases: 12. Per the germline V gene, CDR1 is SGHDN and CDR2 is FVKESK. The CDR3 sequence is 18 residues long. CDR3 in amino acids: CASSQDKLVGQPYNEQFF. The CDR3 nucleotides read TGTGCCAGCAGCCAAGATAAGCTCGTGGGACAGCCTTACAATGAGCAGTTCTTC.

On this clone: Within the sample, other DNA sequences also encode this same CDR3. The chain is built from TRBV11-2 and TRBJ1-4; TRBD1 is a possible D gene (5 bases). Germline V gene data show CDR1 as SGHAT and CDR2 as FQNNGV. This CDR3 region has 16 residues. The V end lost 1 base, the J end lost 0 bases, and 9 bases lay between the germline ends. CDR3 protein: CASSLVGAATNEKLFF. For the CDR3, the DNA is TGTGCCAGCAGCTTAGTCGGGGCAGCAACTAATGAAAAACTGTTTTTT.

V is TRBV19 and J is TRBJ1-2; tentatively, D is TRBD1 (5 bases). V was pared by 1 base and J by 3 bases, with 12 bases between. This CDR3 spans 15 amino acids. Germline V gives CDR1 LNHDA, CDR2 SQIVND (reference sequence). The CDR3 sequence: CASSIGRRADYGYTF. The CDR3 nucleotides are TGTGCCAGTAGTATAGGGCGCAGGGCGGACTATGGCTACACCTTC.

The chain couples TRBV18 to TRBJ2-2; D ambiguous. V was pared by 3 bases and J by 4 bases, with 12 bases between. CDR1 is KGHSH and CDR2 is LQKENI in the germline V gene. CDR3 length equals 15 residues. DNA of the CDR3: TGTGCCAGCTCACCGGACCAAATTCTCACCGGGGAGCTGTTTTTT. Translated: CASSPDQILTGELFF.

The chain couples TRBV6-6 to TRBJ1-5; D not resolved. CDR1 MNHNY and CDR2 SVGAGI come from the germline V gene (reference sequence). V was trimmed by 3 bases and J by 0 bases, leaving 12 bases between them. The CDR3 extends over 16 amino acids. The CDR3 loop is CASSYSPDGSNQPQHF. The CDR3 bases are TGTGCCAGCAGTTATTCTCCGGACGGTAGCAATCAGCCCCAGCATTTT.

This sequence joins TRBV20-1 and TRBJ2-1, with 8 positions matching TRBD2. The CDR3 totals 10 residues. J was trimmed by 12 bases and V by 5 bases; bases with no gene match: 3. Germline CDR1 reads DFQATT; CDR2 reads SNEGSKA (reference sequence). Here the CDR3 reads CSAFSGGQFF. The CDR3 nucleotides read TGCAGTGCTTTCAGCGGGGGGCAGTTCTTC.

The chain has TRBV6-1 and TRBJ2-7, with 13 bases aligning to TRBD2. Germline assignment: CDR1 MNHNS and CDR2 SASEGT. The CDR3 runs to 16 residues. V lost 4 bases and J lost 4; bases outside the gene matches: 7. DNA for the CDR3: TGTGCCAGCAGTGGATCCGGGACTAGCGGGAAATACGAGCAGTACTTC. It encodes CASSGSGTSGKYEQYF.

The genes are TRBV7-6 and TRBJ2-3, with TRBD2 matching 12 bases. The CDR3 length is 16 residues. With V trimmed by 5 bases and J by 2 bases, 5 bases remained unmatched. The germline CDR1 and CDR2 sequences are SGHVS and FNYEAQ. The CDR3 nucleotides are TGTGCCAGCAGCCGCGGACTAGCGGGACCCACAGATACGCAGTATTTT. Amino acid sequence: CASSRGLAGPTDTQYF.

The J gene is TRBJ2-7, the V gene TRBV5-1; 13 bases agree with TRBD2. V was pared by 4 bases and J by 4 bases, with 8 bases of the junction left unmatched. CDR1 SGHRS and CDR2 YFSETQ come from the germline V gene. The CDR3 extends over 16 amino acids. The CDR3 region is CASSPLATSGGYEQYF. CDR3 coding DNA: TGCGCCAGCAGCCCCCTTGCGACTAGCGGGGGGTACGAGCAGTACTTC.

CDR3 residues: CASSENGAQYF. The DNA of the CDR3 is TGTGCCAGCAGCGAGAATGGTGCGCAGTATTTT. The chain has TRBV7-6 and TRBJ2-3, with unresolved D. CDR1 and CDR2 (germline): SGHVS, FNYEAQ. With 5 bases removed from V and 10 bases from J, the gap between germline ends came to 10 bases. CDR3 length: 11 residues.

The genes are TRBV28 and TRBJ2-7; possibly TRBD2 for D (6 bases). The germline V gene has CDR1 MDHEN and CDR2 SYDVKM. This CDR3 contains 12 residues. The V and J ends lost 6 bases and 12 bases respectively, with 18 bases between them. The CDR3 protein is CASSSPVAGPYF. The CDR3, as DNA: TGTGCCAGCAGCTCACCTGTTGCGGGACCGTACTTC.

The rearrangement links TRBV28 to TRBJ2-2; 7 bases map to TRBD2. Looked up from germline, CDR1 is MDHEN and CDR2 is SYDVKM. The junction had 10 bases not matched to a gene; V was cut back by 7 bases and J by 5 bases. CDR3 size: 15 residues. CDR3 DNA sequence: TGTGCCAGCACCAAGGGAGGGGCATGGACCGGGGAGCTGTTTTTT. Its protein is CASTKGGAWTGELFF.